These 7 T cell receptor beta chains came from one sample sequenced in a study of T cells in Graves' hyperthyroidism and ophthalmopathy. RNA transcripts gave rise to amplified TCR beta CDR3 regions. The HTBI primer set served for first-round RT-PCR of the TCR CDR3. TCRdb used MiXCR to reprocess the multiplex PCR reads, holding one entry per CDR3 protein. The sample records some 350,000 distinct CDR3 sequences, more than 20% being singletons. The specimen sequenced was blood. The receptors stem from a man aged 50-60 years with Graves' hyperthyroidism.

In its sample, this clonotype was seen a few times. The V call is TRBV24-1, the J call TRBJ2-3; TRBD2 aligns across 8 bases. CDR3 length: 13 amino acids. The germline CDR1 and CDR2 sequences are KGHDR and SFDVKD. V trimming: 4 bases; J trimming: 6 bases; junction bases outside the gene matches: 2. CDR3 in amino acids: CATSEGLGDTQYF. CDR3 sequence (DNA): TGTGCCACCAGTGAGGGACTAGGCGATACGCAGTATTTT.

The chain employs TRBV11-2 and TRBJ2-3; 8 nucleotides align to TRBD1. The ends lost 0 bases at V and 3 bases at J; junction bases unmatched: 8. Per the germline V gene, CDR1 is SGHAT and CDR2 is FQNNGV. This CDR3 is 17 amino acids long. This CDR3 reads CASSLEPGRGQTDTQYF. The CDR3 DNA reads TGTGCCAGCAGCTTAGAACCCGGCAGGGGGCAGACAGATACGCAGTATTTT.

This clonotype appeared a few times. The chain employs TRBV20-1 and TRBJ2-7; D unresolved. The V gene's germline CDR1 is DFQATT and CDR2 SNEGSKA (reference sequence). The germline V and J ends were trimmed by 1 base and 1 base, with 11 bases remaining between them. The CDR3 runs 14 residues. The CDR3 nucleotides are TGCAGTGCTAGAGGACGGCTAGTTTCCTACGAGCAGTACTTC. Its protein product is CSARGRLVSYEQYF.

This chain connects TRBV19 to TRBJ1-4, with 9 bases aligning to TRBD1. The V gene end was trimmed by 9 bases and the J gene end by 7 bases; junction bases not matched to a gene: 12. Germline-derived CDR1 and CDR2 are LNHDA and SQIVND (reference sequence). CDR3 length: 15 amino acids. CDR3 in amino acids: CASRDRGGPGEKLFF. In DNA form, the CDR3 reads TGTGCCAGCAGAGACAGGGGGGGTCCGGGTGAAAAACTGTTTTTT.

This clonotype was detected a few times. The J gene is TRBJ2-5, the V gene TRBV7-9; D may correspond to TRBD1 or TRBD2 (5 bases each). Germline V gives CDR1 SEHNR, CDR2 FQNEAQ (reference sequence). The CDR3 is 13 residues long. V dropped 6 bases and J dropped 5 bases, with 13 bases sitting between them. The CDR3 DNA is TGTGCCAGCAGGAGGGGCCTCAGGGAGACCCAGTACTTC. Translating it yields CASRRGLRETQYF.

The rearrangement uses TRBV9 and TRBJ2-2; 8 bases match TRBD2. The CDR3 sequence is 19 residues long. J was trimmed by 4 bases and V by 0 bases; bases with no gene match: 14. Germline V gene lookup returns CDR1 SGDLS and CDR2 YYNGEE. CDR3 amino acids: CASSVVSGGERRGTGELFF. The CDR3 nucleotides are TGTGCCAGCAGCGTAGTAAGCGGGGGCGAACGGCGCGGCACCGGGGAGCTGTTTTTT. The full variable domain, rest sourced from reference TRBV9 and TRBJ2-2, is DSGVTQTPKHLITATGQRVTLRCSPRSGDLSVYWYQQSLDQGLQFLIQYYNGEERAKGNILERFSAQQFPDLHSELNLSSLELGDSALYFCASSVVSGGERRGTGELFFGEGSRLTVL.

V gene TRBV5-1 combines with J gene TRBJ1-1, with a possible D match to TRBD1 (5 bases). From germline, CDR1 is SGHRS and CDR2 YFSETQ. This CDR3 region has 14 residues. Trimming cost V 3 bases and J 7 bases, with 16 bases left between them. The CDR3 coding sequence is TGCGCCAGCAGCTCCAAAGGGGAAAGGGGTGAAGCTTTCTTT. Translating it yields CASSSKGERGEAFF.